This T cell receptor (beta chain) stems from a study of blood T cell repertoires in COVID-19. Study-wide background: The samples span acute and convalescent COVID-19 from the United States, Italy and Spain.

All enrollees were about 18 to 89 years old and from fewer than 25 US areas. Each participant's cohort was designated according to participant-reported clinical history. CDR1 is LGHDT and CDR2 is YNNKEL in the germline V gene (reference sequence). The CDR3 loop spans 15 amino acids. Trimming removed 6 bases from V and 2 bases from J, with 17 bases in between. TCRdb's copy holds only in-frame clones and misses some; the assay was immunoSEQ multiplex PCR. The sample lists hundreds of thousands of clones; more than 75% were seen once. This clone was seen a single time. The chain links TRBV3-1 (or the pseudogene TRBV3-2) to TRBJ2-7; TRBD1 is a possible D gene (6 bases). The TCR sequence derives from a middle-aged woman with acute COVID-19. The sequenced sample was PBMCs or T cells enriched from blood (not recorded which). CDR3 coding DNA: TGTGCCAGCAGTCCCGGCCCGGGACAACCCTACGAGCAGTACTTC. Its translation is CASSPGPGQPYEQYF.